A few counts support the clone carrying this T cell receptor beta chain. The sample carries other DNA sequences with the same CDR3. Time point meaning: baseline, week 1 (first vaccination visit). The treatment was: pre-vaccination baseline after standard-of-care therapy. These data are taken from a study of a mutant IDH1 vaccine in newly diagnosed glioma. Germline V gene data show CDR1 as KGHSH and CDR2 as LQKENI. The CDR3 has 14 amino acids. V was clipped by 6 bases and J by 5 bases; unmatched bases: 7. Here immunoSEQ multiplex PCR was the method, and the copy in TCRdb shows in-frame clones only, minus some. Among tens of thousands of clones listed, roughly 87% were seen once.

This specimen consisted of PBMCs, obtained from a glioma patient treated with radiotherapy, temozolomide or both. The source of this sequence is a man under 40 with glioma. V and J are TRBV18 and TRBJ1-5; 7 bases line up with TRBD1. CDR3 protein: CASSPDRVDQPQHF. For the CDR3, the DNA is TGTGCCAGCTCGCCCGACAGGGTGGATCAGCCCCAGCATTTT.